Sequencing of this TCR beta chain was carried out in a study of tumor-infiltrating lymphocytes in oesophageal squamous cell carcinoma. The germline CDR1 and CDR2 sequences are SGHTA and FQGNSA. The CDR3 region is 16 residues in length, termini included. Only a few counts were recorded for this clonotype. The missing conserved phenylalanine or tryptophan at the end of this CDR3 makes a read error likely. The DNA is left out, because the CDR3 cannot be placed on it with certainty; the CDR3 is given as TCRdb lists it. TCRdb fed the PCR reads into MiXCR, producing one record per CDR3 protein. The table has 19,000 or so distinct CDR3 sequences, around 40% seen once.

The origin of this receptor is a male donor with esophageal squamous cell carcinoma. The rearrangement uses TRBV7-2 and TRBJ2-1; the table calls TRBD2, which could not be checked here. The sequencing sample was made of blood. The chain's CDR3 is CASSLVRANYGYTFGS.